This is a list of T cell receptor beta chains from one sample in a study of cytomegalovirus exposure and HLA in healthy donors. Measured with immunoSEQ multiplex PCR; TCRdb has only the in-frame clones, and not every one. The sample gives under 200,000 clones, approximately 72% of which show up once; 1.3% to 1.5% is in the top ten. The sequenced sample consisted of PBMCs. Receptors were obtained from a man younger than 35 in good health and CMV-seronegative. Each CDR3 is given with its conserved first and last residue. The D gene is left open where the match is weak.

d_gene	j_gene	v_gene	len	CDR3nt	CDR3aa
.	TRBJ1-5	TRBV30	13	TGTGCCTGGACCGATCAGGGTAATCAGCCCCAGCATTTT	CAWTDQGNQPQHF
TRBD2	TRBJ2-7	TRBV5-1	15	TGCGCCAGCAGCAGAATTAGCGGGCTCCCCTACGAGCAGTACTTC	CASSRISGLPYEQYF
TRBD2	TRBJ2-1	TRBV7-2	16	TGTGCCAGCAGCGCTATAAGCGGGAGCTCCTACAATGAGCAGTTCTTC	CASSAISGSSYNEQFF
.	TRBJ1-4	TRBV2	14	TGTGCCAGCAGTGGAGGGGGTACTAATGAAAAACTGTTTTTT	CASSGGGTNEKLFF
.	TRBJ2-7	TRBV27	13	TGTGCCAGCAGTGGACTATCAGCCTACGAGCAGTACTTC	CASSGLSAYEQYF
.	TRBJ2-7	TRBV6-1	13	TGTGCCAGCAGTGAGGTGGACAGCTACGAGCAGTACTTC	CASSEVDSYEQYF
TRBD2	TRBJ2-7	TRBV28	16	TGTGCCAGCAGTTTTGGTCTAGCGGGACTCTCCTACGAGCAGTACTTC	CASSFGLAGLSYEQYF
.	TRBJ1-2	TRBV5-6	12	TGTGCCAGCACCCGAGGGGGGGGCGGCTACACCTTC	CASTRGGGGYTF
TRBD2	TRBJ2-2	TRBV30	15	TGTGCCGGCAGGACTAGCAATAAAGGGACCGGGGAGCTGTTTTTT	CAGRTSNKGTGELFF
TRBD2	TRBJ2-7	TRBV5-1	16	TGCGCCAGCAGCTTGCCCGGGACTAGCGGGAGTCTCGAGCAGTACTTC	CASSLPGTSGSLEQYF